Below are 11 T cell receptor beta chains sequenced from a single sample in a study of regulatory T cells in long-lasting Graves disease. The authors built TCR beta libraries using iRepertoire HTBI primers and Arm-PCR of CDR3 regions. A single record per CDR3 protein comes from TCRdb applying MiXCR to the multiplex PCR reads. Here the sample spans over 450,000 distinct CDR3 sequences, around 13% being singletons. Time point given: newly diagnosed GD, antithyroid drugs for less than 3 months. After RNA was extracted from PBMCs, the TCR library was made from it. The data also belong to a second study, concerning T cells in Graves' hyperthyroidism and ophthalmopathy.

Here the sequenced sample was peripheral blood mononuclear cells (PBMCs), taken at new diagnosis, from a patient treated with antithyroid drugs. All receptors derive from a woman aged 25 to 45 with Graves disease.

This clonotype has just a few counts. V is TRBV5-5 and J is TRBJ2-5, with D perhaps matching TRBD2 (6 bases). Per germline, CDR1 SGHKS and CDR2 YYEKEE (reference sequence). This CDR3 region has 15 residues. The V and J ends lost 0 bases and 5 bases respectively, with 14 bases between them. CDR3 residues: CASSLGLARGETQYF. CDR3 in DNA: TGTGCCAGCAGCTTGGGTCTAGCGCGAGGGGAGACCCAGTACTTC.

Points on this clonotype: A read error may explain this, as a much larger clone is one base away. The CDR3 is CAGSHLAGQETQYF. The DNA for the CDR3 is TGTGCCGGCAGCCACCTAGCGGGACAAGAGACCCAGTACTTC. This sequence joins TRBV3-1 and TRBJ2-5; 9 bases are shared with TRBD2. Germline assignment: CDR1 LGHDT and CDR2 YNNKEL (reference sequence). CDR3 length: 14 amino acids.

For this clonotype: Possible read error: a much larger clone is one base away. No conserved phenylalanine or tryptophan ends this CDR3, so it is likely a read error. V and J are TRBV6-1 and TRBJ2-7; a possible D gene is TRBD1 (6 bases). V was clipped by 6 bases and J by 0 bases, with 18 bases between them. The germline gives CDR1 MNHNS, CDR2 SASEGT. The CDR3 extends over 16 amino acids. CDR3 coding DNA: TGTGCCAGCAGCTTAGGCGACAGGAGGAGCTCCTACGAGCAGTACTCC. Its protein is CASSLGDRRSSYEQYS.

The DNA for the CDR3 is TGCAGCGTTGAATTGGACAAGTACAATGAGCAGTTCTTC. This gives the protein CSVELDKYNEQFF. The chain carries TRBV29-1 and TRBJ2-1; perhaps TRBD1 as D (5 bases). Deletions cut 2 bases from V and 4 bases from J, with 9 bases between. This CDR3 has 13 amino acids. Germline loops: CDR1 SQVTM, CDR2 ANQGSEA.

Note on this clonotype: A read error may account for a junction end that differs from germline. V and J are TRBV10-3 and TRBJ2-1, with 10 bases lining up with TRBD1. Per the germline V gene, CDR1 is ENHRY and CDR2 is SYGVKD. The CDR3 sequence is 14 residues long. This CDR3 reads CAVSGTGVINEQFF. Here the CDR3 DNA reads TGTGCCGTCAGTGGGACAGGGGTAATAAATGAGCAGTTCTTC.

This clonotype was recorded many times. V is TRBV11-2 and J is TRBJ2-5, with 12 bases that match TRBD2. With V trimmed by 1 base and J by 5 bases, 5 bases remained unmatched. The CDR3 runs to 16 residues. Germline V lookup: CDR1 SGHAT, CDR2 FQNNGV. The CDR3 reads CASSLGLAGVAETQYF. For the CDR3, the DNA is TGTGCCAGCAGCTTAGGACTAGCGGGAGTAGCCGAGACCCAGTACTTC.

This clonotype has more than one count but fewer than ten. The rearrangement links TRBV7-9 to TRBJ1-6; D unclear. This CDR3 is built from 14 residues. From germline, CDR1 is SEHNR and CDR2 FQNEAQ (reference sequence). Trimming cost V 2 bases and J 4 bases, with 6 bases left between them. CDR3 region: CASSLSKYNSPLHF. The CDR3 DNA follows: TGTGCCAGCAGCTTATCTAAGTATAATTCACCCCTCCACTTT.

This chain uses TRBV4-1 with TRBJ2-6, with TRBD2 matching over 9 bases. This CDR3 contains 17 residues. CDR1 MGHRA and CDR2 YSYEKL come from the germline V gene. Trimming removed 5 bases from V and 0 bases from J; junction bases left unmatched: 5. The CDR3 loop is CASSGLAINSGANVLTF. The CDR3 coding sequence is TGCGCCAGCAGCGGACTAGCGATCAACTCTGGGGCCAACGTCCTGACTTTC.

There are many counts of this clonotype. J is TRBJ2-5 and V is TRBV3-1, with D perhaps matching TRBD2 (5 bases). The CDR3 is 12 amino acids. CDR1 and CDR2 (germline): LGHDT, YNNKEL (reference sequence). Between the trimmed V and J ends, which lost 0 bases and 10 bases, there was a span of 9 bases. The CDR3 reads CASSQDKGDQYF. CDR3 bases: TGTGCCAGCAGCCAAGACAAGGGAGACCAGTACTTC.

CDR3 coding DNA: TGCAGTGCTCCACGGGGCGGGGCCTCCTACAATGAGCAGTTCTTC. Translated, it gives CSAPRGGASYNEQFF. The V and J genes are TRBV20-1 and TRBJ2-1, with D maybe TRBD2 (6 bases). Trimming stripped 5 bases from V and 0 bases from J, with 14 bases between. CDR1 is DFQATT and CDR2 is SNEGSKA in the germline V gene (reference sequence). This CDR3 is 15 amino acids long.

CDR3 sequence: CARGGSAYEQYF. DNA of the CDR3: TGTGCCAGGGGGGGGTCTGCCTACGAGCAGTACTTC. The chain is built from TRBV27 and TRBJ2-3, with 7 bases lining up with TRBD2. TRBJ2-7 matches the DNA end more closely, so the J call is doubtful. Per the germline V gene, CDR1 is MNHEY and CDR2 is SMNVEV (reference sequence). This CDR3 has 12 amino acids.